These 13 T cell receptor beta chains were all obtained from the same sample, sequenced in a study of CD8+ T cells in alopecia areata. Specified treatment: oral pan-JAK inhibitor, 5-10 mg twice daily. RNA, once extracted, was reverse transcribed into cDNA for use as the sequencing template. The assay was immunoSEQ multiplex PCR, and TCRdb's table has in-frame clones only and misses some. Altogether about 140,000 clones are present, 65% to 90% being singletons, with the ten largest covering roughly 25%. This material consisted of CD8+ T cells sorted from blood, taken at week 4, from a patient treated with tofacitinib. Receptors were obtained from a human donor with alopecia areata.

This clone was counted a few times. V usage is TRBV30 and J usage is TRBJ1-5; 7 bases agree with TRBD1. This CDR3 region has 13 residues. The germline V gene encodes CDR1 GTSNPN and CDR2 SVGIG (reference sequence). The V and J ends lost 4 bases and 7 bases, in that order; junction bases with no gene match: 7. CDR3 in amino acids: CAWNVGGGQPQHF. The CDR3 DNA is TGTGCCTGGAATGTAGGGGGCGGGCAGCCCCAGCATTTT.

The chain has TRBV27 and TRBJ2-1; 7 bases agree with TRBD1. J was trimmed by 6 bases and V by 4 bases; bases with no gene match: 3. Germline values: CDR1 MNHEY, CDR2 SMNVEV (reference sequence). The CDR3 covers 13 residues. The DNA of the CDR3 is TGTGCCAGCAGTTATGGACAGGCCAATGAGCAGTTCTTC. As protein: CASSYGQANEQFF.

Here the CDR3 reads CASSVATQGASMDEQFF. The CDR3 DNA follows: TGTGCCAGCAGCGTAGCAACCCAGGGGGCGAGCATGGATGAGCAGTTCTTC. V usage is TRBV9 and J usage is TRBJ2-1; 8 bases agree with TRBD1. V shed 0 bases and J 8 bases; nucleotides not matched to a gene: 13. Germline V lookup: CDR1 SGDLS, CDR2 YYNGEE. CDR3 length equals 17 residues. Combining the CDR3 with reference TRBV9 and TRBJ2-1 gives the whole variable domain DSGVTQTPKHLITATGQRVTLRCSPRSGDLSVYWYQQSLDQGLQFLIQYYNGEERAKGNILERFSAQQFPDLHSELNLSSLELGDSALYFCASSVATQGASMDEQFFGPGTRLTVL.

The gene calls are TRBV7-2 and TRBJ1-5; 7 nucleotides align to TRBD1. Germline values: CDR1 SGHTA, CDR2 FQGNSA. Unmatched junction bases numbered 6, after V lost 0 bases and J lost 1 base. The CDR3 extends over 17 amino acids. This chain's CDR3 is CASSLAPTQGSNQPQHF. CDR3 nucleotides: TGTGCCAGCAGCTTAGCCCCCACACAGGGGAGCAATCAGCCCCAGCATTTT.

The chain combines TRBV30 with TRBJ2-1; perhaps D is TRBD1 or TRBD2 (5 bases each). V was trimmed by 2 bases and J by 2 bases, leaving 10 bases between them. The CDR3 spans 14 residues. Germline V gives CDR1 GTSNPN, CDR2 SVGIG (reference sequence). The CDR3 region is CAWSRGPAYNEQFF. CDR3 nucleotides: TGTGCCTGGAGTCGGGGACCAGCCTACAATGAGCAGTTCTTC. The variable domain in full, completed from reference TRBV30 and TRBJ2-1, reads SQTIHQWPATLVQPVGSPLSLECTVEGTSNPNLYWYRQAAGRGLQLLFYSVGIGQISSEVPQNLSASRPQDRQFILSSKKLLLSDSGFYLCAWSRGPAYNEQFFGPGTRLTVL.

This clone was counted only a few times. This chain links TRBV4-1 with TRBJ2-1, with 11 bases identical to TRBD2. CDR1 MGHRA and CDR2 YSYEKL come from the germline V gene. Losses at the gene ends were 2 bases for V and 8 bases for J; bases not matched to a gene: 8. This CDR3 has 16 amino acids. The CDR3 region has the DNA TGCGCCAGCAGCCAATATAGCGGGGGGGCCGGAGATGAGCAGTTCTTC. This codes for CASSQYSGGAGDEQFF.

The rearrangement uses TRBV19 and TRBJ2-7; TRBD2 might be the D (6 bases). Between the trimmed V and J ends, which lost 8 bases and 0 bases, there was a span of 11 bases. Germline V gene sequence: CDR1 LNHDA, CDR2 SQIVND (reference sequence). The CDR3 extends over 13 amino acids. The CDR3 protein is CASGGTSSYEQYF. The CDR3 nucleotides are TGTGCCAGTGGAGGGACGTCCTCCTACGAGCAGTACTTC.

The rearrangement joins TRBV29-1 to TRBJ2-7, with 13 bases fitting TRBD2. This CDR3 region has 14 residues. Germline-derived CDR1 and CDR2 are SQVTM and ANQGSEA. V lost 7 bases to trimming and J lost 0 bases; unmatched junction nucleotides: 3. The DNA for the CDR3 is TGCAGCGCCCGGACTAGCGGGAGCTCCTACGAGCAGTACTTC. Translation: CSARTSGSSYEQYF.

CDR3 sequence (DNA): TGCAGCGTTGAGCTTCGGGGGGGGTCACAAGAGACCCAGTACTTC. Encoded protein: CSVELRGGSQETQYF. The V call is TRBV29-1, the J call TRBJ2-5; 8 positions match TRBD2. V shed 3 bases, J shed 2 bases, and the junction held 8 bases outside the gene matches. The CDR3 length is 15 residues. From germline, CDR1 is SQVTM and CDR2 ANQGSEA.

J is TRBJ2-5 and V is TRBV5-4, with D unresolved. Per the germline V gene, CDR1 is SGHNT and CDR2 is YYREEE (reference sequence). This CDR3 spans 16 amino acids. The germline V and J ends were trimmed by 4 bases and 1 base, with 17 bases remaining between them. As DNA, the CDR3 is TGTGCCAGCAGCCGAGGTTTGGCAGGACGCCAAGAGACCCAGTACTTC. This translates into CASSRGLAGRQETQYF.

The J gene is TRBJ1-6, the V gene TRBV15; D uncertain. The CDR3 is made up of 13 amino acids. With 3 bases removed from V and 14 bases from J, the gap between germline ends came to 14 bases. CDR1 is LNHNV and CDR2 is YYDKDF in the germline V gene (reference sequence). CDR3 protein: CATSSGMHTALHF. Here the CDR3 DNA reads TGTGCCACCAGCAGTGGGATGCACACGGCCCTCCACTTT.

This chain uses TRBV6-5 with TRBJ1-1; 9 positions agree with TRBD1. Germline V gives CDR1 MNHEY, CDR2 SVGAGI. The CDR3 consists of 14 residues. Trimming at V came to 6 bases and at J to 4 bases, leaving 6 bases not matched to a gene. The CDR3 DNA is TGTGCCAGCAGCTCCGGGACAGGGACCACTGAAGCTTTCTTT. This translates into CASSSGTGTTEAFF.

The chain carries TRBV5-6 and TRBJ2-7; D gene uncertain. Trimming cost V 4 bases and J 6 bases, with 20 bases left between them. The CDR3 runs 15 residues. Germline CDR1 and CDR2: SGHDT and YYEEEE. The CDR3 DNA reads TGTGCCAGCAGCCCTGTCTCTCCCCCTACTCGCGAGCAGTACTTC. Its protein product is CASSPVSPPTREQYF.